This TCR beta chain emerged from a study of technical replicates of blood from a handful of donors. Only in-frame clones appear in the TCRdb table, and some are missing; sequencing was by immunoSEQ multiplex PCR. The table records under 80,000 clones, just under 97% of them present only once. The CDR3 sequence is 13 residues long. The germline V gene encodes CDR1 LNHDA and CDR2 SQIVND (reference sequence). Trimming removed 3 bases from V and 5 bases from J, with 9 bases in between. Sequencing used T cells isolated from PBMCs. The TCR originated in a human donor in good health. V gene TRBV19 combines with J gene TRBJ2-3; unclear D gene. CDR3 protein: CASSISSGDTQYF. The CDR3 nucleotides are TGTGCCAGTAGTATTAGTTCAGGAGATACGCAGTATTTT.